This record concerns one T cell receptor beta chain sequence. The antigen is not known. This sample stems from a study of T cells after yellow fever vaccination. Study details: SMART-Seq v4 Ultra Low Input prepared libraries from low-cell fractions.

Study outcomes and limitations: Most clones from primary vaccination resurfaced after the booster (96% CD4, 88% CD8). Peaking on day 5 versus 15, the secondary response was faster but weaker.

Template-switching 5'RACE yielded the TCR cDNA; a universal primer site and UMIs were added in the process. TCRdb used MiXCR to reprocess the 5' RACE reads, holding one entry per CDR3 protein. Altogether about 330,000 distinct CDR3 sequences are present, 8.1% being singletons, with the ten largest covering 17%. The sequence was collected from a man aged 18 to 29 who received the YFV17D yellow fever vaccine. Sequencing was performed on PBMCs, taken 45 days after the first yellow fever vaccination.

The CDR3 region has the DNA TGTGCCAGCAGTCCGGGGATGTTCAATCAGCCCCAGCATTTT. The encoded protein is CASSPGMFNQPQHF. The gene calls are TRBV27 and TRBJ1-5; D unclear. Germline V gives CDR1 MNHEY, CDR2 SMNVEV (reference sequence). The ends were cut back, 5 bases at V and 3 bases at J, with 11 bases in the middle. CDR3 length: 14 residues.